What follows are 32 T cell receptor beta chains derived from one specimen sequenced in a study of cytomegalovirus exposure and HLA in healthy donors. The PCR was carried out with 60 Vbeta primers and 13 Jbeta primers. This table comes from immunoSEQ multiplex PCR, and its TCRdb copy is limited to in-frame clones, with some not included. In the table there are approximately 160,000 clones, over 60% of which are singletons. Sequenced: PBMCs. The receptors were sampled from a woman under 40 in good health and CMV-seropositive.

J is TRBJ1-1 and V is TRBV7-9; D not certain. The CDR3 totals 14 residues. V was cut by 5 bases and J by 4 bases, with 14 bases left in between. Looked up from germline, CDR1 is SEHNR and CDR2 is FQNEAQ (reference sequence). Written as DNA, the CDR3 is TGTGCCAGCAGCCCGAGAGCGGGTGCCACTGAAGCTTTCTTT. Protein sequence: CASSPRAGATEAFF.

This rearrangement joins TRBV9 to TRBJ2-5; 9 nucleotides agree with TRBD1. The end of the DNA aligns better with TRBJ2-7, so the J call may be wrong. Germline values: CDR1 SGDLS, CDR2 YYNGEE. There are 17 residues in the CDR3. CDR3 sequence reads: CASSVGATDRGTYEQYF. The CDR3 region has the DNA TGTGCCAGCAGCGTAGGGGCGACGGACAGGGGTACCTACGAGCAGTACTTC.

The V gene is TRBV6-6, the J gene TRBJ1-1; D gene uncertain. CDR3 length: 14 residues. V was pared by 0 bases and J by 3 bases, with 8 bases between. CDR1 is MNHNY, CDR2 SVGAGI, per germline (reference sequence). CDR3 bases: TGTGCCAGCAGTTACTCTGATCAGGACACTGAAGCTTTCTTT. Translating gives CASSYSDQDTEAFF.

The genes are TRBV5-4 and TRBJ1-1; TRBD1 matches at 9 bases. CDR3 length: 15 residues. Germline loops: CDR1 SGHNT, CDR2 YYREEE (reference sequence). The junction had 4 bases not matched to a gene; V was cut back by 4 bases and J by 0 bases. CDR3 residues: CASSPRTGVNTEAFF. The CDR3 DNA follows: TGTGCCAGCAGCCCCCGGACAGGGGTGAACACTGAAGCTTTCTTT.

The chain carries TRBV30 and TRBJ1-2; TRBD1 is a possible D gene (6 bases). V was pared by 4 bases and J by 2 bases, with 17 bases between. The CDR3 totals 15 residues. Germline V gives CDR1 GTSNPN, CDR2 SVGIG (reference sequence). CDR3 protein: CAWNNKQGTNYGYTF. In nucleotides, the CDR3 is TGTGCCTGGAACAATAAACAGGGAACGAACTATGGCTACACCTTC.

This clone was counted once. The CDR3 is CASSCSRIYEQYF. The CDR3 region has the DNA TGTGCCAGCAGTTGCTCTAGAATTTACGAGCAGTACTTC. This chain links TRBV6-5 with TRBJ2-7, with D uncertain. The CDR3 length is 13 residues. Germline-derived CDR1 and CDR2 are MNHEY and SVGAGI. The V end was cut by 4 bases, the J end by 4 bases, with 11 bases between.

The rearrangement joins TRBV27 to TRBJ1-1; D gene uncertain. The V gene's germline CDR1 is MNHEY and CDR2 SMNVEV (reference sequence). Trimming removed 4 bases at V and 1 base at J, with 7 bases between. The CDR3 loop spans 13 amino acids. The CDR3 here is CASSSTSNTEAFF. The CDR3 DNA reads as TGTGCCAGCAGTTCAACATCGAACACTGAAGCTTTCTTT.

The chain uses TRBV5-1 and TRBJ2-1; TRBD2 matches at 9 bases. V was clipped by 1 base and J by 5 bases; unmatched bases: 4. The CDR3 is 15 amino acids. The germline V gene encodes CDR1 SGHRS and CDR2 YFSETQ. Here the CDR3 reads CASSLKPSGDNEQFF. The CDR3 nucleotides are TGCGCCAGCAGCTTGAAGCCTAGCGGGGACAATGAGCAGTTCTTC.

This clone has more than one count but fewer than ten. J is TRBJ1-5 and V is TRBV19, with D tentatively TRBD1 (5 bases). The V end was cut by 6 bases, the J end by 9 bases, with 21 bases between. The CDR3 is made up of 15 amino acids. Germline V gives CDR1 LNHDA, CDR2 SQIVND (reference sequence). CDR3 coding DNA: TGTGCCAGTAGCCCTACCCGGACAAATCCGCGGCCCCAGCATTTT. Protein: CASSPTRTNPRPQHF.

V and J are TRBV5-4 and TRBJ1-3; D might be TRBD1 (6 bases). The length of the CDR3 is 13 residues. Looked up from germline, CDR1 is SGHNT and CDR2 is YYREEE (reference sequence). V was pared by 4 bases and J by 12 bases, with 17 bases between. The DNA for the CDR3 is TGTGCCAGCAGCCTGAGGATGGGGGCGGTCATATATTTT. Protein sequence: CASSLRMGAVIYF. Drawing the rest from reference TRBV5-4 and TRBJ1-3, the complete variable domain is ETGVTQSPTHLIKTRGQQVTLRCSSQSGHNTVSWYQQALGQGPQFIFQYYREEENGRGNFPPRFSGLQFPNYSSELNVNALELDDSALYLCASSLRMGAVIYFGEGSWLTVV.

There are a few counts of this clone. This chain joins TRBV19 and TRBJ2-7, with D tentatively TRBD1 (6 bases). V was cut by 5 bases and J by 6 bases, with 17 bases left in between. CDR1 is LNHDA and CDR2 is SQIVND in the germline V gene (reference sequence). The CDR3 length is 14 residues. In nucleotides, the CDR3 is TGTGCCAGTAGTCTCCCGGGACATGGAGGCGAGCAGTACTTC. Residues: CASSLPGHGGEQYF.

The V and J genes are TRBV4-2 and TRBJ2-1, with D perhaps matching TRBD2 (6 bases). CDR3 length: 16 residues. Trimming pared 3 bases from V and 0 bases from J, leaving 12 bases between. In germline, CDR1 is LGHNA, CDR2 YNFKEQ. DNA for the CDR3: TGTGCCAGCAGCCAGTCACTAGCCTCCTCCTACAATGAGCAGTTCTTC. The encoded protein is CASSQSLASSYNEQFF.

J is TRBJ2-5 and V is TRBV4-1, with a possible D match to TRBD2 (6 bases). This CDR3 spans 14 amino acids. Germline CDR1 and CDR2: MGHRA and YSYEKL. V lost 1 base to trimming and J lost 4 bases, with 10 bases between them. DNA for the CDR3: TGCGCCAGCAGCCAAGGGGCGGGGACAGAGACCCAGTACTTC. Translated: CASSQGAGTETQYF.

The sample holds a few counts of this clone. This chain connects TRBV4-1 to TRBJ1-2, with a possible D match to TRBD1 (6 bases). V lost 3 bases and J 2 bases, leaving 10 bases between the germline ends. The CDR3 contains 14 residues. The germline gives CDR1 MGHRA, CDR2 YSYEKL. The CDR3 region is CASSQVGQNYGYTF. In DNA form, the CDR3 reads TGCGCCAGCAGCCAGGTCGGACAGAACTATGGCTACACCTTC.

The chain has TRBV7-9 and TRBJ2-7; D may be TRBD1 (6 bases). The CDR3 has 16 residues. Trimming took 3 bases from V and 4 from J, leaving 19 bases between them. The germline V gene encodes CDR1 SEHNR and CDR2 FQNEAQ (reference sequence). The CDR3 sequence: CASSFGGGMVPYEQYF. DNA of the CDR3: TGTGCCAGCAGCTTCGGTGGGGGCATGGTTCCTTACGAGCAGTACTTC.

This clone was counted only a few times. This chain joins TRBV13 and TRBJ2-3; 7 nucleotides match TRBD2. Germline V lookup: CDR1 PRHDT, CDR2 FYEKMQ (reference sequence). After removal of 8 bases from V and 7 bases from J, the junction contained 18 bases not matched to a gene. The CDR3 contains 16 residues. The CDR3 protein is CASLGREGPKENTQYF. The CDR3, as DNA: TGTGCCAGCCTTGGGAGGGAGGGCCCAAAGGAAAATACGCAGTATTTT.

The chain uses TRBV9 and TRBJ1-2; tentatively, D is TRBD1 (6 bases). Trimming removed 3 bases at V and 8 bases at J, with 23 bases between. Germline V gene lookup returns CDR1 SGDLS and CDR2 YYNGEE. The CDR3 spans 16 residues. CDR3 DNA: TGTGCCAGCAGCGGCGGGGGGCTCATGGGGTTGGGAGGCTACACCTTC. The encoded protein is CASSGGGLMGLGGYTF. The whole variable domain, filled in from reference TRBV9 and TRBJ1-2, reads DSGVTQTPKHLITATGQRVTLRCSPRSGDLSVYWYQQSLDQGLQFLIQYYNGEERAKGNILERFSAQQFPDLHSELNLSSLELGDSALYFCASSGGGLMGLGGYTFGSGTRLTVV.

In this sample, this clone turned up a few times. The J gene is TRBJ1-1, the V gene TRBV19; D gene ambiguous. Germline lookup yields CDR1 LNHDA and CDR2 SQIVND (reference sequence). This CDR3 is 13 amino acids long. V was trimmed by 8 bases and J by 11 bases, leaving 21 bases between them. CDR3 DNA sequence: TGTGCCAGTCGGACGCAGGTCCCCCCGGGGGCTTTCTTT. Translating gives CASRTQVPPGAFF. Based on the CDR3 plus reference TRBV19 and TRBJ1-1, the full variable domain is DGGITQSPKYLFRKEGQNVTLSCEQNLNHDAMYWYRQDPGQGLRLIYYSQIVNDFQKGDIAEGYSVSREKKESFPLTVTSAQKNPTAFYLCASRTQVPPGAFFGQGTRLTVV.

This sequence joins TRBV29-1 and TRBJ1-1; 7 nucleotides match TRBD1. Looked up from germline, CDR1 is SQVTM and CDR2 is ANQGSEA. The V segment lost 8 bases and the J segment 6 bases; nucleotides outside the gene matches: 9. CDR3 length: 12 amino acids. CDR3 sequence: CSSTGSMAEAFF. The CDR3 DNA follows: TGCAGCTCGACAGGGTCGATGGCTGAAGCTTTCTTT.

The chain recombines TRBV5-1 with TRBJ1-5; TRBD1 matches 8 bases. This CDR3 has 14 residues. CDR1 is SGHRS and CDR2 is YFSETQ in the germline V gene. V trimming: 4 bases; J trimming: 2 bases; junction bases outside the gene matches: 2. The CDR3 DNA follows: TGCGCCAGCAGCGCACAGGGGGGCAATCAGCCCCAGCATTTT. Translating gives CASSAQGGNQPQHF.

The chain joins TRBV4-2 to TRBJ2-5; TRBD1 agrees at 11 bases. V lost 3 bases to trimming and J lost 5 bases; unmatched junction nucleotides: 8. Per germline, CDR1 LGHNA and CDR2 YNFKEQ. The CDR3 consists of 16 residues. Written as DNA, the CDR3 is TGTGCCAGCAGCCAGACGGACAGGGGGCGCGGGGAGACCCAGTACTTC. Residues: CASSQTDRGRGETQYF.

The V gene is TRBV29-1, the J gene TRBJ1-1, with 10 nucleotides matching TRBD1. This CDR3 contains 13 residues. Germline trimming cut 2 bases from V and 6 bases from J; bases unmatched to any gene: 3. Germline V gene lookup returns CDR1 SQVTM and CDR2 ANQGSEA. The CDR3 DNA reads TGCAGCGTTGAATGGGACAGGGGCTCTGAAGCTTTCTTT. Its protein is CSVEWDRGSEAFF.

This sequence joins TRBV5-3 and TRBJ1-2; D possibly corresponds to TRBD1 (6 bases). TRBV5-3 is labeled an ORF, and its function is uncertain. The V and J ends lost 4 bases and 4 bases respectively, with 14 bases between them. The CDR3 loop spans 14 amino acids. The CDR3 sequence: CARSRRGASYGYTF. The CDR3 region has the DNA TGTGCCAGAAGCAGACGGGGGGCCAGCTATGGCTACACCTTC.

This clone has a handful of counts. The chain has TRBV28 and TRBJ1-5; perhaps TRBD1 as D (6 bases). CDR1 and CDR2 (germline): MDHEN, SYDVKM. The CDR3 loop spans 14 amino acids. V lost 3 bases to trimming and J lost 6 bases, with 12 bases between them. As DNA, the CDR3 is TGTGCCAGCAGTTTCTCAGGGGCTGTTCAGCCCCAGCATTTT. It encodes CASSFSGAVQPQHF. Supplemented by reference TRBV28 and TRBJ1-5, the full variable domain reads DVKVTQSSRYLVKRTGEKVFLECVQDMDHENMFWYRQDPGLGLRLIYFSYDVKMKEKGDIPEGYSVSREKKERFSLILESASTNQTSMYLCASSFSGAVQPQHFGDGTRLSIL.

This clone was detected only a few times. The chain couples TRBV6-4 to TRBJ1-1, with D possibly TRBD1 on 5 matching bases. The germline V and J ends were trimmed by 10 bases and 10 bases, with 16 bases remaining between them. CDR1 and CDR2 (germline): MRHNA, SNTAGT. The CDR3 extends over 11 amino acids. CDR3 bases: TGTGCCACCATTCAGCAGGGAATAGCTTTCTTT. Its protein product is CATIQQGIAFF.

The rearrangement joins TRBV27 to TRBJ2-7; TRBD2 agrees at 11 bases. From germline, CDR1 is MNHEY and CDR2 SMNVEV (reference sequence). This CDR3 is built from 15 residues. J gave up 2 bases and V 4 bases, and 4 bases lay outside the gene matches. The DNA for the CDR3 is TGTGCCAGCAGTTCCCCTAGCGGGGGGACCTACGAGCAGTACTTC. This encodes CASSSPSGGTYEQYF.

J is TRBJ2-1 and V is TRBV7-3; TRBD1 matches 8 bases. V shed 1 base and J 9 bases; nucleotides not matched to a gene: 11. The germline gives CDR1 SGHTA, CDR2 FQGTGA. This CDR3 contains 16 residues. This chain's CDR3 is CASSLNGQGGLGEQFF. Here the CDR3 DNA reads TGTGCCAGCAGCTTAAACGGACAGGGCGGTTTGGGTGAGCAGTTCTTC.

The V gene is TRBV5-8, the J gene TRBJ2-7; a possible D gene is TRBD1 (5 bases). The CDR3 sequence is 14 residues long. The V end was cut by 4 bases, the J end by 2 bases, with 13 bases between. Germline CDR1 and CDR2: SGHTS and YDEGEE. CDR3 in DNA: TGTGCCAGCAGCCTTCAGGGTGGACCCTACGAGCAGTACTTC. This translates into CASSLQGGPYEQYF.

The chain uses TRBV5-6 and TRBJ1-2; maybe TRBD1 (6 bases). The CDR3 is 14 amino acids. V lost 4 bases, J lost 8 bases, and 18 bases lay in between. CDR1 is SGHDT and CDR2 is YYEEEE in the germline V gene. CDR3 coding DNA: TGTGCCAGCAGCCCAACGGGGGGCGCGTGGGGCTACACCTTC. As protein: CASSPTGGAWGYTF.

The genes are TRBV2 and TRBJ2-5, with D possibly TRBD1 on 5 matching bases. Trimming took 9 bases from V and 3 from J, leaving 14 bases between them. The length of the CDR3 is 13 residues. Germline CDR1 and CDR2: SNHLY and FYNNEI. The CDR3 DNA reads as TGTGCCAGTGATAGACAGCCCGAAGAGACCCAGTACTTC. Residues: CASDRQPEETQYF. Complete variable domain (other parts from reference TRBV2 and TRBJ2-5): EPEVTQTPSHQVTQMGQEVILRCVPISNHLYFYWYRQILGQKVEFLVSFYNNEISEKSEIFDDQFSVERPDGSNFTLKIRSTKLEDSAMYFCASDRQPEETQYFGPGTRLLVL.

This clone appeared a few times. This sequence joins TRBV6-5 and TRBJ1-5; no clear D. The CDR3 is 15 residues long. Trimming left V 0 bases short and J 2 bases short, with 8 bases between. Germline V gene sequence: CDR1 MNHEY, CDR2 SVGAGI. The CDR3 coding sequence is TGTGCCAGCAGTTACTCGGGAGGTGGCAATCAGCCCCAGCATTTT. This sequence encodes CASSYSGGGNQPQHF.

V and J are TRBV6-5 and TRBJ1-5, with D possibly matching TRBD1 (5 bases). CDR3 length: 14 residues. Germline-derived CDR1 and CDR2 are MNHEY and SVGAGI. The ends were cut back, 5 bases at V and 4 bases at J, with 12 bases in the middle. CDR3 bases: TGTGCCAGCAGTGGGGCGTGGGGAAATCAGCCCCAGCATTTT. Translation gives CASSGAWGNQPQHF.